This TCR beta chain was recorded in a study of cytomegalovirus exposure and HLA in healthy donors. The wider study: Researchers found that 81% of about 400 genotyped donors fell within the Caucasian-associated ancestry cluster. Study-level points and caveats: Earlier findings revealed that most TCR beta V segments proved productive either about 90% or about 30% of the time. Later on, a genetic analysis was performed. It linked a missense variant in DCLRE1C with V- and J-gene trimming of TCR beta. Fewer N-insertions (relative to the 666-donor mean) were reportedly seen in an Asian-associated ancestry cluster in a later analysis.

Comments on this clone: The antigen is not known.

In the PCR, 60 Vbeta and 13 Jbeta primers were used. Produced via immunoSEQ multiplex PCR; TCRdb's table is partial and in-frame only. The sample holds under 130,000 clones; roughly 15% are singletons and the top ten take around 0.9%. From germline, CDR1 is WNHNN and CDR2 SYGVQD (reference sequence). This CDR3 contains 16 residues. V was pared by 0 bases and J by 4 bases, with 4 bases of the junction left unmatched. The chain is built from TRBV10-1 and TRBJ2-7; 12 bases match TRBD1. The sample was PBMCs. This sequence was found in a female donor in good health and CMV-seronegative. CDR3 sequence reads: CASSESRDRGLYEQYF. The CDR3 nucleotides read TGCGCCAGCAGTGAGTCGAGGGACAGGGGGCTGTACGAGCAGTACTTC.